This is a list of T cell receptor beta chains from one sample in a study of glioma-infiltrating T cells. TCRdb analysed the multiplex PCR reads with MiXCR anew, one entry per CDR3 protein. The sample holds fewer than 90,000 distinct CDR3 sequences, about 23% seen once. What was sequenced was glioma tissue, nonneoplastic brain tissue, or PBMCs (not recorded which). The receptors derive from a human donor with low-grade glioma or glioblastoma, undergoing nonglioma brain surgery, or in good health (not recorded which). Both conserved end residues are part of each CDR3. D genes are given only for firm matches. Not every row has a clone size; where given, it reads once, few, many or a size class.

cdr3_nt: TGTGCCAGCAGCCCGCGACAGATCACGTACAATGAGCAGTTCTTC; cdr3_aa: CASSPRQITYNEQFF; v_call: TRBV7-2; j_call: TRBJ2-1; clone_size: .; d_call: .
cdr3_nt: TGTGCCACCAGCAGAGATAAGGGGGCCCCAGATACGCAGTATTTT; cdr3_aa: CATSRDKGAPDTQYF; v_call: TRBV15; j_call: TRBJ2-3; clone_size: many; d_call: TRBD1
cdr3_nt: TGTGCCTGGAGTGGGGACAGATATCAGCCCCAGCATTTT; cdr3_aa: CAWSGDRYQPQHF; v_call: TRBV30; j_call: TRBJ1-5; clone_size: few; d_call: TRBD1
cdr3_nt: TGCAGTGCCAAGACTAGCGGGGCCCTGGATACGCAGTATTTT; cdr3_aa: CSAKTSGALDTQYF; v_call: TRBV20-1; j_call: TRBJ2-3; clone_size: many; d_call: TRBD2
cdr3_nt: TGTGCCAGCAGTCGCCAGGGGGCTCGAACTAATGAAAAACTGTTTTTT; cdr3_aa: CASSRQGARTNEKLFF; v_call: TRBV7-2; j_call: TRBJ1-4; clone_size: many; d_call: TRBD1
cdr3_nt: TGCGCCAGCAGCTTGATCCGGGGGCGGACAGATACGCAGTATTTT; cdr3_aa: CASSLIRGRTDTQYF; v_call: TRBV5-1; j_call: TRBJ2-3; clone_size: .; d_call: .
cdr3_nt: TGTGCCAGCAGCTGGAGGGTCGCGAACACTGAAGCTTTCTTT; cdr3_aa: CASSWRVANTEAFF; v_call: TRBV5-6; j_call: TRBJ1-1; clone_size: many; d_call: .
cdr3_nt: TGTGCCAGCAGTCGGACAGGGGCAGATACGCAGTATTTT; cdr3_aa: CASSRTGADTQYF; v_call: TRBV12-3/TRBV12-4; j_call: TRBJ2-3; clone_size: many; d_call: TRBD1
cdr3_nt: TGTGCCAGCAGTTTATTCACTGAAGCTTTCTTT; cdr3_aa: CASSLFTEAFF; v_call: TRBV12-3/TRBV12-4; j_call: TRBJ1-1; clone_size: few; d_call: .
cdr3_nt: TGTGCCAGCAGTGAAGCGCGGGGCCTGTACGAGCAGTACTTC; cdr3_aa: CASSEARGLYEQYF; v_call: TRBV6-1; j_call: TRBJ2-7; clone_size: many; d_call: .
cdr3_nt: TGCGCCAGCAGCTCGCAGGGTAATCTCTACGAGCAGTACTTC; cdr3_aa: CASSSQGNLYEQYF; v_call: TRBV5-1; j_call: TRBJ2-7; clone_size: .; d_call: .
cdr3_nt: TGTGCCAGCTCACGGAATACAGGGGGCGCAAACACCGGGGAGCTGTTTTTT; cdr3_aa: CASSRNTGGANTGELFF; v_call: TRBV18; j_call: TRBJ2-2; clone_size: .; d_call: TRBD1
cdr3_nt: TGTGCCAGCAGCTTAGATCAAACGGGGGGAAATTCACCCCTCCACTTT; cdr3_aa: CASSLDQTGGNSPLHF; v_call: TRBV11-2; j_call: TRBJ1-6; clone_size: few; d_call: .
cdr3_nt: TGTGCCAGTACCGTAGTCCGGGGCGGGGTAACTGAAGCTTTCTTT; cdr3_aa: CASTVVRGGVTEAFF; v_call: TRBV19; j_call: TRBJ1-1; clone_size: .; d_call: .
cdr3_nt: TGTGCCAGCAGTTACCACGGGACAGCTAGCACAGATACGCAGTATTTT; cdr3_aa: CASSYHGTASTDTQYF; v_call: TRBV6-6; j_call: TRBJ2-3; clone_size: many; d_call: TRBD1
cdr3_nt: TGTGCCAGCAGGGACAGGGGGCAGGCTGAAGCTTTCTTT; cdr3_aa: CASRDRGQAEAFF; v_call: TRBV3-1; j_call: TRBJ1-1; clone_size: many; d_call: TRBD1
cdr3_nt: TGTGCCAGCAGTCCTCACACGGGGACCCAGTACGAGCAGTACTTC; cdr3_aa: CASSPHTGTQYEQYF; v_call: TRBV6-2/TRBV6-3; j_call: TRBJ2-7; clone_size: many; d_call: .
cdr3_nt: TGTGCCAGCAGCATGTCGAGGGTGAGCACAGATACGCAGTATTTT; cdr3_aa: CASSMSRVSTDTQYF; v_call: TRBV5-6; j_call: TRBJ2-3; clone_size: .; d_call: .
cdr3_nt: TGTGCCAGCAGCCAAAGACTAGCGGGGGAAGGGGAGACCCAGTACTTC; cdr3_aa: CASSQRLAGEGETQYF; v_call: TRBV6-1; j_call: TRBJ2-5; clone_size: many; d_call: TRBD2
cdr3_nt: TGTGCCAGCAGTTCCCATCAGGGTGGCACAGATACGCAGTATTTT; cdr3_aa: CASSSHQGGTDTQYF; v_call: TRBV27; j_call: TRBJ2-3; clone_size: many; d_call: .
cdr3_nt: TGCAGTGCTACTAACAGGGGAGCATCGGATGAAAAACTGTTTTTT; cdr3_aa: CSATNRGASDEKLFF; v_call: TRBV20-1; j_call: TRBJ1-4; clone_size: many; d_call: TRBD1
cdr3_nt: TGTGCCAGCAGTTCGGGACTAGCGGGGACTCCGTTCAATGAGCAGTTCTTC; cdr3_aa: CASSSGLAGTPFNEQFF; v_call: TRBV6-5; j_call: TRBJ2-1; clone_size: once; d_call: TRBD2
cdr3_nt: TGTGCCAGCACCCGAAACAGGGACCCCTACAATGAGCAGTTCTTC; cdr3_aa: CASTRNRDPYNEQFF; v_call: TRBV6-1; j_call: TRBJ2-1; clone_size: many; d_call: .
cdr3_nt: TGTGCCAGCAGTTTAGCGAGTGGAGATACGCAGTATTTT; cdr3_aa: CASSLASGDTQYF; v_call: TRBV12-3/TRBV12-4; j_call: TRBJ2-3; clone_size: .; d_call: .
cdr3_nt: TGTGCCAGCAGCTTAGGTTCGGTACAGAACACTGAAGCTTTCTTT; cdr3_aa: CASSLGSVQNTEAFF; v_call: TRBV7-9; j_call: TRBJ1-1; clone_size: .; d_call: .
cdr3_nt: TGTGCCAGCAGTGAATCAACAGGGCTAAAACCTAACTATGGCTACACCTTC; cdr3_aa: CASSESTGLKPNYGYTF; v_call: TRBV6-1; j_call: TRBJ1-2; clone_size: many; d_call: .
cdr3_nt: TGCGCCAGCAGTTATCTGGGAGAGCCCTACGAGCAGTACTTC; cdr3_aa: CASSYLGEPYEQYF; v_call: TRBV6-9; j_call: TRBJ2-7; clone_size: .; d_call: .
cdr3_nt: TGTGCCAGCAGGGGACAGATTAACACTGAAGCTTTCTTT; cdr3_aa: CASRGQINTEAFF; v_call: TRBV12-3/TRBV12-4; j_call: TRBJ1-1; clone_size: .; d_call: TRBD1
cdr3_nt: TGTGCCAGCAGCTTCGCGGGGGCAGCTAGCACAGATACGCAGTATTTT; cdr3_aa: CASSFAGAASTDTQYF; v_call: TRBV7-9; j_call: TRBJ2-3; clone_size: many; d_call: .
cdr3_nt: TGTGCCAGCAGCCCTCGACAGGGATCTAGCACAGATACGCAGTATTTT; cdr3_aa: CASSPRQGSSTDTQYF; v_call: TRBV7-9; j_call: TRBJ2-3; clone_size: many; d_call: TRBD1
cdr3_nt: TGTGCCAGCAGCCCCGCCCCCCTCTACAATGAGCAGTTCTTC; cdr3_aa: CASSPAPLYNEQFF; v_call: TRBV7-9; j_call: TRBJ2-1; clone_size: many; d_call: .
cdr3_nt: TGCAGCGTTGAGGCCCAGAGCTCCTACAATGAGCAGTTCTTC; cdr3_aa: CSVEAQSSYNEQFF; v_call: TRBV29-1; j_call: TRBJ2-1; clone_size: few; d_call: .
cdr3_nt: TGTGCCAGCAGTTTTGAGGCAGACAGGGGGCTTGGCTACACCTTC; cdr3_aa: CASSFEADRGLGYTF; v_call: TRBV12-3/TRBV12-4; j_call: TRBJ1-2; clone_size: many; d_call: TRBD1
cdr3_nt: TGCAGTGCTCCACTAGCGCCTCAAGAGACCCAGTACTTC; cdr3_aa: CSAPLAPQETQYF; v_call: TRBV20-1; j_call: TRBJ2-5; clone_size: many; d_call: TRBD2
cdr3_nt: TGCAGCGTTGGATGGGGGTCCAACACTGAAGCTTTCTTT; cdr3_aa: CSVGWGSNTEAFF; v_call: TRBV29-1; j_call: TRBJ1-1; clone_size: many; d_call: .
cdr3_nt: TGTGCCAGCAGCCAAGAACTAGCGGTTCTCAATGAGCAGTTCTTC; cdr3_aa: CASSQELAVLNEQFF; v_call: TRBV4-2; j_call: TRBJ2-1; clone_size: few; d_call: TRBD2
cdr3_nt: TGTGCCAGCAGTCCGACAGGGGGCCCTGGAAACACCATATATTTT; cdr3_aa: CASSPTGGPGNTIYF; v_call: TRBV12-3/TRBV12-4; j_call: TRBJ1-3; clone_size: .; d_call: TRBD1
cdr3_nt: TGTGCCAGCAGCTGGGGACTAGCGATCTACGAGCAGTACTTC; cdr3_aa: CASSWGLAIYEQYF; v_call: TRBV7-2; j_call: TRBJ2-7; clone_size: many; d_call: TRBD2
cdr3_nt: TGTGCCAGCAGCGTTGGCGGGAGTAACTACAATGAGCAGTTCTTC; cdr3_aa: CASSVGGSNYNEQFF; v_call: TRBV27; j_call: TRBJ2-1; clone_size: .; d_call: TRBD2
cdr3_nt: TGTGCCAGCCAACCCCACTCCCAGGGGTTTCTTTCTGGCTACACCTTC; cdr3_aa: CASQPHSQGFLSGYTF; v_call: TRBV6-1; j_call: TRBJ1-2; clone_size: many; d_call: .
cdr3_nt: TGTGCCAGCAGAGGGGACGGAGTCTACGAGCAGTACTTC; cdr3_aa: CASRGDGVYEQYF; v_call: TRBV2; j_call: TRBJ2-7; clone_size: .; d_call: .
cdr3_nt: TGTGCCAGCAGTCCAGGGTTTTTCGGCAATGAGCAGTTCTTC; cdr3_aa: CASSPGFFGNEQFF; v_call: TRBV5-4; j_call: TRBJ2-1; clone_size: .; d_call: .